One and the same sample provided the 5 T cell receptor beta chains below, sequenced in a study of regulatory T cells in long-lasting Graves disease. In building TCR beta libraries, iRepertoire HTBI primers were used together with Arm-PCR of CDR3 regions. MiXCR, applied by TCRdb to the multiplex PCR reads, yields one record per CDR3 protein. The repertoire holds fewer than 550,000 distinct CDR3 sequences, with under 25% as singletons. Described time point: persistent/refractory GD, antithyroid drugs over 5 years with positive TRAb. RNA extracted from PBMCs served as the sequencing template. Sequencing used peripheral blood mononuclear cells (PBMCs), obtained when the disease was refractory, from a patient treated with antithyroid drugs. Receptors originate from a female donor with Graves disease.

The CDR3 reads CASASGTGGYEQYF. The CDR3 DNA follows: TGTGCCAGCGCCTCCGGGACAGGGGGCTACGAGCAGTACTTC. This rearrangement joins TRBV9 to TRBJ2-7, with 11 nucleotides matching TRBD1. The CDR3 covers 14 residues. Germline lookup yields CDR1 SGDLS and CDR2 YYNGEE. The V gene end was trimmed by 7 bases and the J gene end by 3 bases; junction bases not matched to a gene: 6.

This clonotype was found many times. The genes are TRBV28 and TRBJ1-1; D is perhaps TRBD1 (6 bases). In germline, CDR1 is MDHEN, CDR2 SYDVKM. This CDR3 spans 13 amino acids. V dropped 2 bases and J dropped 4 bases, with 8 bases sitting between them. The CDR3, as DNA: TGTGCCAGCAGTTTACAGGGGCCCACTGAAGCTTTCTTT. Its translation: CASSLQGPTEAFF.

The V and J genes are TRBV30 and TRBJ1-2; D gene uncertain. From germline, CDR1 is GTSNPN and CDR2 SVGIG (reference sequence). Trimming took off 0 bases at V and 4 bases at J, with 15 bases between the two ends. The CDR3 is 15 residues long. DNA for the CDR3: TGTGCCTGGAGTGTACTTTCCGCAGGTTCCTATGGCTACACCTTC. Its protein is CAWSVLSAGSYGYTF.

The chain has TRBV5-1 and TRBJ2-5; D is ambiguous. This CDR3 comprises 14 residues. V was cut by 1 base and J by 5 bases, with 12 bases left in between. Germline CDR1 reads SGHRS; CDR2 reads YFSETQ. In nucleotides, the CDR3 is TGCGCCAGCAGCTTGCTATATGGAACGGAGACCCAGTACTTC. Its translation: CASSLLYGTETQYF.

This clonotype was detected ten times or more. This chain connects TRBV11-2 to TRBJ1-5; D is undetermined. Germline values: CDR1 SGHAT, CDR2 FQNNGV. The ends were cut back, 0 bases at V and 5 bases at J, with 11 bases in the middle. This CDR3 has 15 amino acids. The CDR3 bases are TGTGCCAGCAGCTTAGAACGGAGGCCAGATCAGCCCCAGCATTTT. This gives the protein CASSLERRPDQPQHF.